Below, 22 T cell receptor beta chains from the same sample are listed, as sequenced in a study of cytomegalovirus exposure and HLA in healthy donors. The PCR had 60 Vbeta and 13 Jbeta primers. The method was immunoSEQ multiplex PCR; TCRdb's version includes in-frame clones alone and lacks a portion of them. The table has approximately 92,000 clones, 81% seen once; the top ten hold under 5.5%. Sequencing was carried out using PBMCs. These receptors all come from a woman in her seventies in good health and CMV-seropositive.

V gene TRBV7-2 combines with J gene TRBJ1-1; D uncertain. CDR1 is SGHTA, CDR2 FQGNSA, per germline. CDR3 size: 12 residues. V lost 3 bases and J lost 8, with 10 bases in between. CDR3 nucleotides: TGTGCCAGCAGCTTTCCGTTGGCCGAAGCTTTCTTT. This translates into CASSFPLAEAFF.

The chain links TRBV28 to TRBJ2-2, with 7 bases fitting TRBD2. Germline V gene data show CDR1 as MDHEN and CDR2 as SYDVKM. V dropped 6 bases and J dropped 0; count of bases not matched to a gene: 10. The CDR3 length is 17 residues. CDR3 loop: CASSLWVAGSNTGELFF. In nucleotides, the CDR3 is TGTGCCAGCAGCCTTTGGGTAGCGGGCTCGAACACCGGGGAGCTGTTTTTT.

V usage is TRBV5-1 and J usage is TRBJ1-4, with 7 bases aligning to TRBD1. Germline values: CDR1 SGHRS, CDR2 YFSETQ. This CDR3 is 14 amino acids long. The V segment lost 4 bases and the J segment 8 bases; nucleotides outside the gene matches: 8. CDR3 region: CASSHRGIYEKLFF. CDR3 in DNA: TGCGCCAGCAGCCACAGGGGAATTTACGAAAAACTGTTTTTT.

This clone turned up a few times. The V call is TRBV5-8, the J call TRBJ1-2; D gene uncertain. The CDR3 has 14 residues. Germline CDR1 reads SGHTS; CDR2 reads YDEGEE. V shed 0 bases and J shed 7 bases, with 13 bases lying between them. DNA for the CDR3: TGTGCCAGCAGCTTGGGTGTGGTTGGCAGTGGCTACACCTTC. It specifies CASSLGVVGSGYTF.

This chain links TRBV5-4 with TRBJ1-6, with TRBD1 matching over 10 bases. CDR1 is SGHNT, CDR2 YYREEE, per germline (reference sequence). The ends lost 6 bases at V and 7 bases at J; junction bases unmatched: 7. This CDR3 is built from 15 residues. Written as DNA, the CDR3 is TGTGCCAGCACGATATCGGGACAGGGGAATTCACCCCTCCACTTT. Its protein product is CASTISGQGNSPLHF. Full variable domain (rest looked up from reference TRBV5-4 and TRBJ1-6): ETGVTQSPTHLIKTRGQQVTLRCSSQSGHNTVSWYQQALGQGPQFIFQYYREEENGRGNFPPRFSGLQFPNYSSELNVNALELDDSALYLCASTISGQGNSPLHFGNGTRLTVT.

The chain has TRBV29-1 and TRBJ1-2, with D perhaps TRBD1 (5 bases). The CDR3 has 15 residues. Per germline, CDR1 SQVTM and CDR2 ANQGSEA. V was pared by 0 bases and J by 1 base, with 12 bases between. The CDR3 reads CSVEDRGGDNYGYTF. CDR3 coding DNA: TGCAGCGTTGAAGATAGGGGCGGGGATAACTATGGCTACACCTTC.

The chain employs TRBV6-5 and TRBJ2-5, with D perhaps matching TRBD2 (6 bases). The CDR3 consists of 16 residues. V lost 0 bases, J lost 4 bases, and 15 bases lay in between. From germline, CDR1 is MNHEY and CDR2 SVGAGI. The CDR3 loop is CASSYSGGKGRETQYF. The CDR3 coding sequence is TGTGCCAGCAGTTACTCAGGAGGGAAGGGCCGAGAGACCCAGTACTTC.

To note about this clone: Compared with germline, one end of the junction differs, possibly owing to a read error. This chain links TRBV7-7 with TRBJ2-1; TRBD1 aligns across 9 bases. There are 15 residues in the CDR3. CDR1 SSHAT and CDR2 FNYEAQ come from the germline V gene (reference sequence). The CDR3 spells CASSFGQGSYNEQFF. Written as DNA, the CDR3 is TGTGCTAGCAGCTTCGGACAGGGGTCCTACAATGAGCAGTTCTTC. Using reference TRBV7-7 and TRBJ2-1 for the parts outside the CDR3, the full variable domain is GAGVSQSPRYKVTKRGQDVTLRCDPISSHATLYWYQQALGQGPEFLTYFNYEAQPDKSGLPSDRFSAERPEGSISTLTIQRTEQRDSAMYRCASSFGQGSYNEQFFGPGTRLTVL.

The chain uses TRBV19 and TRBJ2-7, with TRBD2 matching 12 bases. The CDR3 is 16 amino acids. Germline loops: CDR1 LNHDA, CDR2 SQIVND (reference sequence). The V and J ends lost 3 bases and 4 bases, in that order; junction bases with no gene match: 7. The CDR3 here is CASSMGLAGAAYEQYF. In DNA, the CDR3 is TGTGCCAGTAGTATGGGACTAGCGGGTGCGGCATACGAGCAGTACTTC.

In this sample, this clone turned up a few times. V gene TRBV4-3 combines with J gene TRBJ1-1; D ambiguous. V lost 3 bases and J lost 0, with 8 bases in between. The CDR3 totals 14 residues. Germline values: CDR1 LGHNA, CDR2 YSLEER. The CDR3 bases are TGCGCCAGCAGCCAGTATGTTATGAACACTGAAGCTTTCTTT. Protein product: CASSQYVMNTEAFF.

The chain couples TRBV5-6 to TRBJ1-5; D gene ambiguous. CDR3 size: 13 residues. Germline assignment: CDR1 SGHDT and CDR2 YYEEEE. Trimming left V 6 bases short and J 5 bases short, with 12 bases between. The CDR3 sequence is CASTIKSDQPQHF. CDR3 bases: TGTGCCAGCACTATTAAGTCCGATCAGCCCCAGCATTTT.

V usage is TRBV27 and J usage is TRBJ1-5, with D tentatively TRBD1 (5 bases). Trimming removed 3 bases at V and 9 bases at J, with 15 bases between. The germline V gene encodes CDR1 MNHEY and CDR2 SMNVEV (reference sequence). CDR3 length: 14 residues. The CDR3 nucleotides read TGTGCCAGCAGTTTTGGGGGGGGTGAGAGGCCCCAGCATTTT. It specifies CASSFGGGERPQHF.

This clone came up a few times. The chain carries TRBV5-1 and TRBJ2-2; 7 bases are shared with TRBD1. This CDR3 has 19 residues. Germline assignment: CDR1 SGHRS and CDR2 YFSETQ. Trimming removed 4 bases from V and 2 bases from J; junction bases left unmatched: 17. The CDR3 DNA follows: TGCGCCAGCAGCGTGAGGAATCTGACAGGGCCCTCAAACACCGGGGAGCTGTTTTTT. Residues: CASSVRNLTGPSNTGELFF.

The chain uses TRBV9 and TRBJ1-3; TRBD1 might be the D (5 bases). V was shortened by 3 bases and J by 0 bases, with 10 bases between the two germline ends. This CDR3 comprises 15 residues. Germline V gene sequence: CDR1 SGDLS, CDR2 YYNGEE. The chain's CDR3 is CASSAAGFSGNTIYF. The CDR3 nucleotides are TGTGCCAGCAGCGCCGCAGGGTTCTCTGGAAACACCATATATTTT.

The sample holds a few counts of this clone. This chain connects TRBV2 to TRBJ2-1, with a tentative D call TRBD2 (5 bases). Trimming cost V 2 bases and J 4 bases, with 18 bases left between them. This CDR3 has 17 residues. Germline loops: CDR1 SNHLY, CDR2 FYNNEI. CDR3 sequence: CASSESRSWRIYNEQFF. Written as DNA, the CDR3 is TGTGCCAGCAGTGAAAGTCGTAGCTGGAGGATATACAATGAGCAGTTCTTC.

This clone has more than one count but fewer than ten. V and J are TRBV27 and TRBJ2-2; TRBD2 might be the D (6 bases). The CDR3 sequence is 16 residues long. The V end was cut by 7 bases, the J end by 7 bases, with 22 bases between. From germline, CDR1 is MNHEY and CDR2 SMNVEV (reference sequence). CDR3 sequence reads: CASNRDSSWGDGELFF. The CDR3 DNA reads TGTGCCAGCAACCGGGACTCCTCTTGGGGAGACGGGGAGCTGTTTTTT.

This clone was counted between two and nine times. V is TRBV7-9 and J is TRBJ1-1; TRBD1 aligns across 7 bases. The CDR3 totals 13 residues. CDR1 and CDR2 from the germline V gene are SEHNR and FQNEAQ (reference sequence). J gave up 6 bases and V 5 bases, and 6 bases lay outside the gene matches. CDR3 sequence: CASSTRQGAEAFF. Written as DNA, the CDR3 is TGTGCCAGCAGCACACGACAGGGCGCTGAAGCTTTCTTT.

For this clone: A junction boundary mismatches the germline segment, possibly from a read error. V gene TRBV7-9 combines with J gene TRBJ2-5, with D unclear. The germline V gene has CDR1 SEHNR and CDR2 FQNEAQ (reference sequence). This CDR3 region has 15 residues. Written as DNA, the CDR3 is TGTTCCAGCAGCTTAGAACCACTCTACCAAGAGACCCAGTACTTC. This sequence encodes CSSSLEPLYQETQYF.

V usage is TRBV4-3 and J usage is TRBJ2-2; no clear D gene. The CDR3 is 14 amino acids. Per the germline V gene, CDR1 is LGHNA and CDR2 is YSLEER. V was clipped by 0 bases and J by 7 bases, with 9 bases between them. The CDR3 nucleotides read TGCGCCAGCAGCCAAGATATGAACGGCGGGGAGCTGTTTTTT. This codes for CASSQDMNGGELFF.

The chain combines TRBV5-4 with TRBJ2-2; D is unclear. The V end lost 0 bases, the J end lost 7 bases, and 10 bases lay between the germline ends. Germline V gene sequence: CDR1 SGHNT, CDR2 YYREEE (reference sequence). The CDR3 covers 14 residues. Here the CDR3 reads CASSLGQVDGELFF. The CDR3 region has the DNA TGTGCCAGCAGCTTGGGTCAGGTAGACGGGGAGCTGTTTTTT.

The chain is built from TRBV28 and TRBJ1-2, with TRBD1 as a possible D gene (6 bases). V gave up 5 bases and J gave up 4 bases, with 11 bases separating them. CDR1 is MDHEN and CDR2 is SYDVKM in the germline V gene. The CDR3 loop spans 13 amino acids. The CDR3 nucleotides are TGTGCCAGCAGTCAACAGGGTGTCTATGGCTACACCTTC. It codes for CASSQQGVYGYTF.

The count of this clone is one. V usage is TRBV27 and J usage is TRBJ1-2; 11 bases are shared with TRBD1. With V trimmed by 5 bases and J by 0 bases, 8 bases remained unmatched. The CDR3 sequence is 17 residues long. Germline assignment: CDR1 MNHEY and CDR2 SMNVEV (reference sequence). CDR3 in DNA: TGTGCCAGCAGTCCCGGGACAGGGGGTCTATCTAACTATGGCTACACCTTC. It specifies CASSPGTGGLSNYGYTF.